This T cell receptor (beta chain) was identified in a study of long-term antiretroviral therapy in people with HIV. Study observations and caveats: HIV repertoires spanned narrower CDR3 length ranges than controls.

The CDR3 loop spans 13 amino acids. Germline V CDR1 and CDR2: SQVTM, ANQGSEA. Between the trimmed V and J ends, which lost 4 bases and 2 bases, there was a span of 11 bases. At the survey level, the v3.0 immunoSEQ assay was run. Sequenced by immunoSEQ multiplex PCR; TCRdb stores in-frame clones only, minus some. The table has approximately 32,000 clones, 83% seen once. On this clone: Its antigen is unknown.

This receptor was identified in a young man with HIV. The V gene is TRBV29-1, the J gene TRBJ1-1; D call uncertain. Sequencing was performed on unsorted PBMCs, taken 0.4 years before starting antiretroviral therapy. CDR3: CSVVEGQNTEAFF. Written as DNA, the CDR3 is TGCAGCGTTGTGGAGGGCCAAAACACTGAAGCTTTCTTT.